The 22 T cell receptor beta chains presented below share a single source sample, sequenced in a study of blood T cell repertoires in COVID-19. Some clones are missing from TCRdb's copy, which holds only in-frame ones; the method was immunoSEQ multiplex PCR. The table records 200,000 to 250,000 clones, roughly 85% of them present only once. Sample: peripheral blood. The receptors originated from a middle-aged man with acute or convalescent COVID-19.

This chain connects TRBV30 to TRBJ2-7, with D unresolved. This CDR3 is built from 13 residues. With 1 base removed from V and 6 bases from J, the gap between germline ends came to 13 bases. Germline CDR1 and CDR2: GTSNPN and SVGIG (reference sequence). The CDR3 DNA is TGTGCCTGGAGTGGTACAGCCTTGGGCGAGCAGTACTTC. This translates into CAWSGTALGEQYF.

This chain joins TRBV3-1 (or the pseudogene TRBV3-2) and TRBJ2-2; maybe TRBD1 (5 bases). The CDR3 is made up of 15 amino acids. Germline V lookup: CDR1 LGHDT, CDR2 YNNKEL (reference sequence). V lost 2 bases to trimming and J lost 0 bases, with 7 bases between them. The CDR3 bases are TGTGCCAGCAGCCAAAAGACAGCGAACACCGGGGAGCTGTTTTTT. Its translation: CASSQKTANTGELFF.

This sequence joins TRBV27 and TRBJ2-5, with D unresolved. Germline V gene data show CDR1 as MNHEY and CDR2 as SMNVEV (reference sequence). The CDR3 length is 13 residues. The germline V and J ends were trimmed by 3 bases and 5 bases, with 10 bases remaining between them. For the CDR3, the DNA is TGTGCCAGCAGTTTCTTCTCCGGGGAGACCCAGTACTTC. As protein: CASSFFSGETQYF.

This rearrangement joins TRBV27 to TRBJ1-2; D remains unclear. Germline CDR1 is MNHEY and CDR2 is SMNVEV (reference sequence). The CDR3 sequence is 13 residues long. Trimming removed 0 bases from V and 8 bases from J, with 10 bases in between. CDR3 DNA: TGTGCCAGCAGTTTATCCCCAGGTAGGGGCTACACCTTC. Amino acid sequence: CASSLSPGRGYTF.

The chain has TRBV10-1 and TRBJ2-2; a weak D match, TRBD1 (6 bases). The CDR3 sequence is 18 residues long. Trimming left V 6 bases short and J 0 bases short, with 20 bases between. The germline V gene has CDR1 WNHNN and CDR2 SYGVQD (reference sequence). The CDR3: CASSPGQINNTNTGELFF. CDR3 DNA: TGCGCCAGCAGCCCAGGACAGATTAACAACACGAACACCGGGGAGCTGTTTTTT.

This clone has a handful of counts. This sequence joins TRBV20-1 and TRBJ1-3; D might be TRBD1 (5 bases). The CDR3 sequence is 11 residues long. Germline CDR1 and CDR2: DFQATT and SNEGSKA (reference sequence). Between the trimmed V and J ends, which lost 5 bases and 4 bases, there was a span of 6 bases. The CDR3: CSAGQGNTIYF. The CDR3 bases are TGCAGTGCTGGACAAGGAAACACCATATATTTT.

The chain employs TRBV14 and TRBJ1-6, with D perhaps TRBD1 (5 bases). Trimming shortened V by 1 base and J by 2 bases, and 15 bases separated the two germline ends. Germline values: CDR1 SGHDN, CDR2 FVKESK. This CDR3 is 18 amino acids long. Here the CDR3 DNA reads TGTGCCAGCAGCCAAGCCTCTGGCGGGACGGCCTATAATTCACCCCTCCACTTT. This sequence encodes CASSQASGGTAYNSPLHF.

This clone came up a few times. The DNA of the CDR3 is TGTGCCTGGAGTGCGGGTAGAGAGACCCAGTACTTC. This translates into CAWSAGRETQYF. The chain recombines TRBV30 with TRBJ2-5; D not certain. Germline CDR1 reads GTSNPN; CDR2 reads SVGIG (reference sequence). V lost 1 base to trimming and J lost 4 bases, with 7 bases between them. The CDR3 runs 12 residues.

This clone appeared a few times. The gene calls are TRBV30 and TRBJ1-5, with D maybe TRBD1 (5 bases). Germline V gene sequence: CDR1 GTSNPN, CDR2 SVGIG (reference sequence). Trimming removed 0 bases at V and 0 bases at J, with 12 bases between. This CDR3 spans 16 amino acids. The CDR3 protein is CAWSVGAAHSNQPQHF. Here the CDR3 DNA reads TGTGCCTGGAGTGTTGGGGCAGCTCATAGCAATCAGCCCCAGCATTTT.

This clone was seen a handful of times. The chain is built from TRBV12-3 or TRBV12-4 and TRBJ1-2; tentative D call: TRBD1 (5 bases). The V gene lost 6 bases and the J gene lost 8 bases, with 16 bases spanning the gap. The CDR3 is 13 residues long. The CDR3 reads CASSFETGPGYTF. The CDR3 DNA is TGTGCCAGCAGCTTTGAAACAGGCCCGGGCTACACCTTC.

The chain recombines TRBV4-1 with TRBJ1-5, with D perhaps TRBD1 (5 bases). The CDR3 runs to 14 residues. V was shortened by 1 base and J by 4 bases, with 8 bases between the two germline ends. CDR1 and CDR2 from the germline V gene are MGHRA and YSYEKL. CDR3 DNA sequence: TGCGCCAGCAGCCAAGTCTCAGGGAATCAGCCCCAGCATTTT. Translating it yields CASSQVSGNQPQHF.

The chain employs TRBV10-2 and TRBJ2-3; possibly TRBD1 for D (6 bases). The CDR3 has 14 amino acids. The germline CDR1 and CDR2 sequences are WSHSY and SAAADI. The V end lost 8 bases, the J end lost 4 bases, and 16 bases lay between the germline ends. As DNA, the CDR3 is TGCGCCAGCGGCCCACAGGGTTGGGCAGATACGCAGTATTTT. This translates into CASGPQGWADTQYF.

This chain connects TRBV21-1 to TRBJ1-5. TRBV21-1 is recorded as a pseudogene. The CDR3 totals 14 residues. The CDR3 loop is CASNEGSPNQPQHF. The CDR3 bases are TGTGCCAGCAATGAGGGATCCCCCAATCAGCCCCAGCATTTT.

The chain links TRBV11-2 to TRBJ2-7; the match to TRBD2 covers 11 bases. Germline V gives CDR1 SGHAT, CDR2 FQNNGV. After removal of 5 bases from V and 0 bases from J, the junction contained 6 bases not matched to a gene. The CDR3 is 16 amino acids. The CDR3 is CASSPRTSGLSYEQYF. In DNA form, the CDR3 reads TGTGCCAGCAGCCCCAGGACTAGCGGGCTCTCCTACGAGCAGTACTTC. Based on the CDR3 plus reference TRBV11-2 and TRBJ2-7, the full variable domain is EAGVAQSPRYKIIEKRQSVAFWCNPISGHATLYWYQQILGQGPKLLIQFQNNGVVDDSQLPKDRFSAERLKGVDSTLKIQPAKLEDSAVYLCASSPRTSGLSYEQYFGPGTRLTVT.

This rearrangement joins TRBV27 to TRBJ2-1; 8 bases are shared with TRBD2. The germline gives CDR1 MNHEY, CDR2 SMNVEV (reference sequence). The V and J ends lost 0 bases and 6 bases, in that order; junction bases with no gene match: 1. The length of the CDR3 is 14 residues. In nucleotides, the CDR3 is TGTGCCAGCAGTTTATCGGGGACTAGCAATGAGCAGTTCTTC. This encodes CASSLSGTSNEQFF.

The CDR3, as DNA: TGTGCCAGCAGCCAGGGGGCTAATGCTTTCTTT. It is translated as CASSQGANAFF. The rearrangement joins TRBV6-2 or TRBV6-3 to TRBJ1-1, with TRBD1 matching over 8 bases. J lost 11 bases, V lost 6 bases, and 5 bases had no gene match. The length of the CDR3 is 11 residues. Germline-derived CDR1 and CDR2 are MNHEY and SVGEGT.

V and J are TRBV11-3 and TRBJ2-7; 7 nucleotides align to TRBD2. Germline values: CDR1 SGHNT, CDR2 YENEEA. Trimming cost V 5 bases and J 1 base; bases outside gene matches: 8. The CDR3 is made up of 15 amino acids. This CDR3 reads CASSAAGRHSYEQYF. The CDR3 DNA reads as TGTGCCAGCAGCGCAGCGGGGCGGCATTCCTACGAGCAGTACTTC.

The rearrangement uses TRBV6-5 and TRBJ1-2; a possible D gene is TRBD1 (5 bases). The ends were cut back, 6 bases at V and 4 bases at J, with 15 bases in the middle. The CDR3 spans 14 residues. CDR1 MNHEY and CDR2 SVGAGI come from the germline V gene. The CDR3 region is CASRSSGGAYGYTF. DNA of the CDR3: TGTGCCAGCAGAAGCTCCGGTGGGGCCTATGGCTACACCTTC.

The rearrangement uses TRBV9 and TRBJ2-2, with TRBD1 identical over 8 bases. The length of the CDR3 is 16 residues. The germline V gene has CDR1 SGDLS and CDR2 YYNGEE. V trimming: 2 bases; J trimming: 7 bases; junction bases outside the gene matches: 10. CDR3 sequence (DNA): TGTGCCAGCAGCGTTTCAGGGGGCGCGGGCAACGGGGAGCTGTTTTTT. This sequence encodes CASSVSGGAGNGELFF. Full variable domain (missing parts from reference TRBV9 and TRBJ2-2): DSGVTQTPKHLITATGQRVTLRCSPRSGDLSVYWYQQSLDQGLQFLIQYYNGEERAKGNILERFSAQQFPDLHSELNLSSLELGDSALYFCASSVSGGAGNGELFFGEGSRLTVL.

CDR3 sequence (DNA): TGTGCCAGCACGCCCGGACAGTTATACACCATATATTTT. The encoded protein is CASTPGQLYTIYF. This sequence joins TRBV2 and TRBJ1-3; D might be TRBD1 (6 bases). The CDR3 contains 13 residues. The germline V gene encodes CDR1 SNHLY and CDR2 FYNNEI. V gave up 7 bases and J gave up 8 bases, with 15 bases separating them. Variable domain in full (rest from reference TRBV2 and TRBJ1-3): EPEVTQTPSHQVTQMGQEVILRCVPISNHLYFYWYRQILGQKVEFLVSFYNNEISEKSEIFDDQFSVERPDGSNFTLKIRSTKLEDSAMYFCASTPGQLYTIYFGEGSWLTVV.

The gene calls are TRBV6-2 or TRBV6-3 and TRBJ1-3; D is ambiguous. CDR3 size: 16 residues. CDR1 and CDR2 from the germline V gene are MNHEY and SVGEGT. V lost 7 bases and J 4 bases, leaving 20 bases between the germline ends. CDR3 in DNA: TGTGCCAGCACCCCCGCGAGAGGGTACTACGGAAACACCATATATTTT. Amino acids: CASTPARGYYGNTIYF.

V usage is TRBV19 and J usage is TRBJ1-2; D might be TRBD1 (6 bases). V lost 0 bases, J lost 8 bases, and 16 bases lay in between. Germline values: CDR1 LNHDA, CDR2 SQIVND (reference sequence). This CDR3 has 15 residues. The CDR3: CASSIDPAGERGYTF. The CDR3 DNA reads as TGTGCCAGTAGTATAGATCCCGCAGGGGAGAGAGGCTACACCTTC.